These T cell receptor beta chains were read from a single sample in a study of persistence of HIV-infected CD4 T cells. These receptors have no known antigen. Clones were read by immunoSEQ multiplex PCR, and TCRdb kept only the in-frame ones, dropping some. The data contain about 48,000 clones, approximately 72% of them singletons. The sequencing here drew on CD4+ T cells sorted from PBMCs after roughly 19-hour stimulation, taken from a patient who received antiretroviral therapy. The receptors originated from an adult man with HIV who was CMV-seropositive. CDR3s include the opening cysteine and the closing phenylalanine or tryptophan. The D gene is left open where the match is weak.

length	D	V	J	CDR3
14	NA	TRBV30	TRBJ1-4	CAWSRGEANEKLFF
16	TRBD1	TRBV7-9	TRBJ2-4	CASSEPMTGAKNIQYF
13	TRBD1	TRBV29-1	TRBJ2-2	CSGGTGNTGELFF
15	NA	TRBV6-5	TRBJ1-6	CASSYDGTYNSPLHF
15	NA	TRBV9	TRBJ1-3	CASSGRDNSGNTIYF
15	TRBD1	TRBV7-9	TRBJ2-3	CASSRTGGILDTQYF
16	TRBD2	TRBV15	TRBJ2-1	CATSRELAGGNNEQFF
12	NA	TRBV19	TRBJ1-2	CASSLGTTRYTF
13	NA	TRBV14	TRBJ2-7	CASSPGEVYEQYF
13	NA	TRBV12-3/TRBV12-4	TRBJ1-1	CASSLSGVLTAFF
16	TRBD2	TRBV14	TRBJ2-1	CASSHLVGLINNEQFF
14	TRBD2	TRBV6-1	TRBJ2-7	CASSEAGGTYEQYF
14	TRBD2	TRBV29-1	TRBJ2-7	CSVGVSGRHYEQYF
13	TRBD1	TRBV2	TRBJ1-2	CASSDQGAYGYTF
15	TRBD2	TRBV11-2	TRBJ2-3	CASSSERTSGDTQYF
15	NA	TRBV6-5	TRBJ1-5	CASYIWEYSNQPQHF
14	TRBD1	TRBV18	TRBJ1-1	CASSPQGGHTEAFF
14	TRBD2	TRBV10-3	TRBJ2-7	CAISASTSTYEQYF
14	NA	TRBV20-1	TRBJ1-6	CSASQNGNNSPLHF
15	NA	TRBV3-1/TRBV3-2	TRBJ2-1	CASSQGHLARNEQFF
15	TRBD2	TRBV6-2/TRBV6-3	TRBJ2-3	CASSYSKGGADTQYF
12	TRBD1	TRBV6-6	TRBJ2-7	CASTQGAYEQYF
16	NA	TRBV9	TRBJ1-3	CASSPRDTYSGNTIYF
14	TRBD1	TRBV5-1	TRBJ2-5	CASSGTGAWETQYF
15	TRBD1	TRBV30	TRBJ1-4	CAWRRRGTGPEKLFF
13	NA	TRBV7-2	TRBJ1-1	CASSARLNTEAFF
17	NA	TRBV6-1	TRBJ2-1	CASSATITGSSYNEQFF
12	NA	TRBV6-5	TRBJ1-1	CASSRINTEAFF
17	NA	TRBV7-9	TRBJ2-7	CASSSSISGDGSYEQYF
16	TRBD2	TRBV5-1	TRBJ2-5	CASSIPSGGPEETQYF
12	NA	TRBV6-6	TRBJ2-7	CASSGDGYEQYF
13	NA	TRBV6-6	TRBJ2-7	CASSYDAAYEQYF